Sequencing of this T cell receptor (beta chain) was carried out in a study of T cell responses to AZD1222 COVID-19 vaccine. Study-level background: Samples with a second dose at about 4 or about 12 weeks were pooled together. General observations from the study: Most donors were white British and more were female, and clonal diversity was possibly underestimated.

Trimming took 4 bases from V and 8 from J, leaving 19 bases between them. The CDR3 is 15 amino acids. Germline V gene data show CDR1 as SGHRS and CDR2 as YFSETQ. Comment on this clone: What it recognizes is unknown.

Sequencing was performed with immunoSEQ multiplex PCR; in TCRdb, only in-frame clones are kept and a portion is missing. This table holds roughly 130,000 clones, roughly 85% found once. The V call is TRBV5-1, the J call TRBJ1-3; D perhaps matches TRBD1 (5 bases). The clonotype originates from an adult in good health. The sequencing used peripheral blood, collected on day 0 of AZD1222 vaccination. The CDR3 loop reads CASSPRPGPGHTIYF. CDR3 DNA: TGCGCCAGCAGCCCAAGGCCGGGGCCGGGGCACACCATATATTTT.